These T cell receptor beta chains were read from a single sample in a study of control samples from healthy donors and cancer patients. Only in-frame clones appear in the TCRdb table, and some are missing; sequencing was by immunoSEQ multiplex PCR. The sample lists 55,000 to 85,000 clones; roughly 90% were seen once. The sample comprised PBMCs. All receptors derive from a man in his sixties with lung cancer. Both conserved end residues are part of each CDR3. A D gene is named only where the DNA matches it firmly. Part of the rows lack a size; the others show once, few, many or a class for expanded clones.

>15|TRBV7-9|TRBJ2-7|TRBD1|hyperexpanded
CASSLSGTGSYEQYF
TGTGCCAGCAGCTTATCCGGGACAGGCTCCTACGAGCAGTACTTC
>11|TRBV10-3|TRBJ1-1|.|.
CAISESMIAFF
TGTGCCATCAGTGAGTCGATGATAGCTTTCTTT
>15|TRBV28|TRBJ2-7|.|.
CASSLDPASSYEQYF
TGTGCCAGCAGTTTAGATCCGGCGAGCTCCTACGAGCAGTACTTC
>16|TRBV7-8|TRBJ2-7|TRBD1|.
CASSSPPGTGSYEQYF
TGTGCCAGCAGCTCCCCCCCCGGGACAGGCTCCTACGAGCAGTACTTC
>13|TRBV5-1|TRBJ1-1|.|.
CASSFSQNTEAFF
TGCGCCAGCAGCTTCAGTCAGAACACTGAAGCTTTCTTT
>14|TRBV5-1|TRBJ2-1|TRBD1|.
CASSTRQGINEQFF
TGCGCCAGCAGCACTCGACAGGGGATCAATGAGCAGTTCTTC
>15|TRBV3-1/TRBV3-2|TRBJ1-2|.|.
CASSYTGTDKYGYTF
TGTGCCAGCAGCTATACCGGGACCGACAAATATGGCTACACCTTC
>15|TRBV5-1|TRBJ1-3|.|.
CASSLVAAVGDTIYF
TGCGCCAGCAGCTTGGTGGCAGCCGTCGGGGACACCATATATTTT
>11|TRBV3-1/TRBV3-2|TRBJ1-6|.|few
CASSDNSPLHF
TGTGCCAGCAGCGACAATTCACCCCTCCACTTT
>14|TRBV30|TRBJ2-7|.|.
CAWRERSRSYEQYF
TGTGCCTGGAGGGAGAGGTCTAGATCCTACGAGCAGTACTTC
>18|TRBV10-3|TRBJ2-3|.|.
CAISGAGDYLPGTDTQYF
TGTGCCATCAGTGGGGCAGGGGATTACCTCCCCGGCACAGATACGCAGTATTTT
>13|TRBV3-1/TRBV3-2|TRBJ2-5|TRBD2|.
CASNLRGGETQYF
TGTGCCAGCAACCTTCGGGGGGGAGAGACCCAGTACTTC
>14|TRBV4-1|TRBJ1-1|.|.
CASSQVGANTEAFF
TGCGCCAGCAGCCAAGTAGGGGCCAACACTGAAGCTTTCTTT
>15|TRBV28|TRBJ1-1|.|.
CASSAPTGMNTEAFF
TGTGCCAGCAGTGCTCCCACAGGTATGAACACTGAAGCTTTCTTT
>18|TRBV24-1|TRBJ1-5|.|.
CATSAWEPEIYSNQPQHF
TGTGCCACCAGTGCCTGGGAGCCGGAGATCTATAGCAATCAGCCCCAGCATTTT
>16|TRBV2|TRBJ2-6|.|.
CASSEARYSGANVLTF
TGTGCCAGCAGTGAAGCCCGCTACTCTGGGGCCAACGTCCTGACTTTC
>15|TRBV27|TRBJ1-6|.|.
CASSLTGIGNSPLHF
TGTGCCAGCAGTTTGACAGGAATCGGTAACTCACCCCTCCACTTT
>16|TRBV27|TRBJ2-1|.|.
CASSLSDTGSYNEQFF
TGTGCCAGCAGTTTATCGGATACAGGGTCCTACAATGAGCAGTTCTTC
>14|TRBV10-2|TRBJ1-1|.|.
CASSLHDMNTEAFF
TGCGCCAGCAGTTTACACGACATGAACACTGAAGCTTTCTTT
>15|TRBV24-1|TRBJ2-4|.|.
CATSDRSVVGNIQYF
TGTGCCACCAGTGATAGGAGCGTGGTAGGAAACATTCAGTACTTC
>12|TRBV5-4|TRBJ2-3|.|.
CASSLSTDTQYF
TGTGCCAGCAGCTTGTCTACAGATACGCAGTATTTT
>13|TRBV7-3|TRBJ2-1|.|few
CASSFDSYNEQFF
TGTGCCAGCAGCTTTGACAGTTACAATGAGCAGTTCTTC
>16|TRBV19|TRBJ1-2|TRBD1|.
CASSMAGGPSDYGYTF
TGTGCCAGTAGTATGGCAGGGGGACCCTCGGACTATGGCTACACCTTC
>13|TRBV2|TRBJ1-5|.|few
CASRDTQDQPQHF
TGTGCCAGCAGGGACACTCAGGATCAGCCCCAGCATTTT
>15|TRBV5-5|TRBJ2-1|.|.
CASSLRQSSYNEQFF
TGTGCCAGCAGCTTGAGACAGAGCTCCTACAATGAGCAGTTCTTC
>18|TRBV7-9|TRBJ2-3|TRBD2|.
CASSYGASSGGATDTQYF
TGTGCCAGCAGCTACGGTGCGTCTAGCGGGGGGGCCACAGATACGCAGTATTTT
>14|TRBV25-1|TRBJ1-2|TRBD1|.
CASSQMTGGYGYTF
TGTGCCAGCAGCCAAATGACAGGGGGGTATGGCTACACCTTC
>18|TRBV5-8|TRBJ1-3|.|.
CASSLGPRGRVPGNTIYF
TGTGCCAGCAGCTTGGGCCCTCGGGGGAGAGTTCCTGGAAACACCATATATTTT
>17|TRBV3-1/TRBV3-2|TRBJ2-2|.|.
CASSATPGTRFSGELFF
TGTGCCAGCAGCGCCACTCCCGGGACTCGGTTCTCCGGGGAGCTGTTTTTT
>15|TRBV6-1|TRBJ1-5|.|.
CASSEAPARRQPQHF
TGTGCCAGCAGTGAAGCTCCGGCTCGAAGGCAGCCCCAGCATTTT
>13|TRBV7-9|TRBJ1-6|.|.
CASSLKRDSPLHF
TGTGCCAGCAGCTTAAAGAGGGATTCACCCCTCCACTTT
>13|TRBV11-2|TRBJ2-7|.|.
CASSIGLSYEQYF
TGTGCCAGCAGCATCGGACTCTCCTACGAGCAGTACTTC
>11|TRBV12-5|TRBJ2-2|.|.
CASGFGGELFF
TGTGCTAGTGGTTTCGGAGGGGAGCTGTTTTTT
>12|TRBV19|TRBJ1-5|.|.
CASAWGNQPQHF
TGTGCCAGTGCATGGGGCAATCAGCCCCAGCATTTT
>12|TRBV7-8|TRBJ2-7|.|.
CASSQTSYEQYF
TGTGCCAGCAGCCAAACTTCCTACGAGCAGTACTTC
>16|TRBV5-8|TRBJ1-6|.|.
CASSPPLPGPNSPLHF
TGTGCCAGCAGCCCCCCTCTTCCCGGCCCCAATTCACCCCTCCACTTT
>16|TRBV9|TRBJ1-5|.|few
CASSVGSEGMGQPQHF
TGTGCCAGCAGCGTAGGGAGCGAGGGAATGGGCCAGCCCCAGCATTTT
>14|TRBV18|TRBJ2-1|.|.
CASSPLEQRNEQFF
TGTGCCAGCTCACCACTGGAACAGAGAAATGAGCAGTTCTTC
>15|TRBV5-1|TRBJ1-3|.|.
CASSPDRYSGNTIYF
TGCGCCAGCAGCCCTGACCGTTACTCTGGAAACACCATATATTTT
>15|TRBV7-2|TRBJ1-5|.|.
CASSLVWGGNQPQHF
TGTGCCAGCAGCTTAGTCTGGGGGGGCAATCAGCCCCAGCATTTT
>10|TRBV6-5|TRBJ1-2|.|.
CASSIYGYTF
TGTGCCAGCAGTATTTATGGCTACACCTTC
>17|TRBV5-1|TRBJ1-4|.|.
CASSLTGSPTSDEKLFF
TGCGCCAGCAGCTTGACAGGGTCCCCTACCTCGGATGAAAAACTGTTTTTT
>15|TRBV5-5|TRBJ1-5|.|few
CASSLVAGMNQPQHF
TGTGCCAGCAGCTTGGTGGCAGGGATGAATCAGCCCCAGCATTTT
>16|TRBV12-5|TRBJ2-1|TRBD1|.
CASASPGQGASNEQFF
TGTGCTAGTGCCTCACCCGGACAGGGGGCGTCCAATGAGCAGTTCTTC
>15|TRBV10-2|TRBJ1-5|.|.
CASSESNGNNQPQHF
TGCGCCAGCAGTGAGTCAAATGGGAACAATCAGCCCCAGCATTTT
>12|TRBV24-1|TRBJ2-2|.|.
CATSKGTGELFF
TGTGCCACCAGTAAGGGGACCGGGGAGCTGTTTTTT
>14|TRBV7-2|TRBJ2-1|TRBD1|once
CASSPQTGANEQFF
TGTGCCAGCAGCCCCCAGACAGGGGCGAATGAGCAGTTCTTC
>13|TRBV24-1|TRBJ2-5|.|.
CATNTEHQETQYF
TGTGCCACCAATACAGAGCATCAAGAGACCCAGTACTTC
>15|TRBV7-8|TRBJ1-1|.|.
CASSPRDVDHTEAFF
TGTGCCAGCAGCCCCCGGGACGTCGACCACACTGAAGCTTTCTTT
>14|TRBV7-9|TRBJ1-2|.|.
CASSLSADYYGYTF
TGTGCCAGCAGCTTATCGGCGGATTACTATGGCTACACCTTC
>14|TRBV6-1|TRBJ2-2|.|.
CASSENLISGELFF
TGTGCCAGCAGTGAAAATTTAATCTCCGGGGAGCTGTTTTTT
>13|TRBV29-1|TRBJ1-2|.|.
CSVSRESNYGYTF
TGCAGCGTCTCCAGGGAATCTAACTATGGCTACACCTTC
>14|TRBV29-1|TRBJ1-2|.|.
CSVETLGAVGGYTF
TGCAGCGTTGAGACCCTAGGGGCAGTGGGGGGCTACACCTTC
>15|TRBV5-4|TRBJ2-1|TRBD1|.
CASSPDRDLYNEQFF
TGTGCCAGCAGTCCCGACAGGGACCTCTACAATGAGCAGTTCTTC
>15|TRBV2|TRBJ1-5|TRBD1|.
CASSLQGARNQPQHF
TGTGCCAGCAGTCTACAGGGGGCGCGCAATCAGCCCCAGCATTTT
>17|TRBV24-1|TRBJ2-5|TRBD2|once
CATSEPGLAGAGETQYF
TGTGCCACCAGTGAGCCGGGACTAGCGGGGGCGGGAGAGACCCAGTACTTC
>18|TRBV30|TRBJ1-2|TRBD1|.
CAWSVFRGQGASNYGYTF
TGTGCCTGGAGTGTATTCAGAGGACAGGGGGCTTCTAACTATGGCTACACCTTC